The 27 T cell receptor beta chains in this list originate from one sample, sequenced in a study of T cell changes during pregnancy in multiple sclerosis. Generated by immunoSEQ multiplex PCR, the TCRdb table keeps only in-frame clones and is missing some. The sample has more than 35,000 clones; more than 90% are singletons. The sample was CD4+ T cells from peripheral blood mononuclear cells, taken in the second trimester of pregnancy. Every receptor here comes from a female donor with multiple sclerosis, enrolled in a pregnancy study.

This clone has only one observation. This chain links TRBV7-9 with TRBJ2-7, with TRBD2 matching over 7 bases. The germline gives CDR1 SEHNR, CDR2 FQNEAQ (reference sequence). The CDR3 extends over 16 amino acids. V dropped 1 base and J dropped 0; count of bases not matched to a gene: 6. The DNA for the CDR3 is TGTGCCAGCAGCTTAGGATGGGGGGGATTCTCCTACGAGCAGTACTTC. It translates to CASSLGWGGFSYEQYF.

This clone is a singleton in its sample. The chain employs TRBV18 and TRBJ1-2; no reliable D call. The CDR3 spans 14 residues. Germline lookup yields CDR1 KGHSH and CDR2 LQKENI. Trimming removed 1 base at V and 2 bases at J, with 8 bases between. CDR3 DNA: TGTGCCAGCTCACCACGGGCGGGCAACTATGGCTACACCTTC. Amino acid sequence: CASSPRAGNYGYTF.

The V call is TRBV12-5, the J call TRBJ2-1, with TRBD1 as a possible D gene (6 bases). The CDR3 length is 12 residues. The germline CDR1 and CDR2 sequences are LGHNT and FRNRAP. V lost 0 bases and J lost 14, with 11 bases in between. The CDR3: CASGLVDRSEFF. The CDR3 region has the DNA TGTGCTAGTGGTTTGGTTGACAGGTCTGAGTTCTTC. The entire variable domain, with the rest obtained from reference TRBV12-5 and TRBJ2-1, is as follows: DARVTQTPRHKVTEMGQEVTMRCQPILGHNTVFWYRQTMMQGLELLAYFRNRAPLDDSGMPKDRFSAEMPDATLATLKIQPSEPRDSAVYFCASGLVDRSEFFGPGTRLTVL.

This clone was observed a handful of times. This sequence joins TRBV9 and TRBJ2-1; TRBD2 matches 10 bases. This CDR3 is 15 amino acids long. Germline CDR1 reads SGDLS; CDR2 reads YYNGEE. Trimming at V came to 4 bases and at J to 3 bases, leaving 4 bases not matched to a gene. CDR3 nucleotides: TGTGCCAGCAGCTTCTCTAGCGGGAGCTACAATGAGCAGTTCTTC. Its translation is CASSFSSGSYNEQFF.

The V gene is TRBV4-3, the J gene TRBJ2-2, with D uncertain. There are 15 residues in the CDR3. Trimming stripped 4 bases from V and 3 bases from J, with 12 bases between. Germline-derived CDR1 and CDR2 are LGHNA and YSLEER. The CDR3 loop is CASSRGNTDTGELFF. DNA for the CDR3: TGCGCCAGCAGCCGAGGAAACACGGACACCGGGGAGCTGTTTTTT.

V is TRBV10-3 and J is TRBJ1-2; D might be TRBD1 (5 bases). V was trimmed by 6 bases and J by 3 bases, leaving 11 bases between them. This CDR3 comprises 13 residues. Germline V gives CDR1 ENHRY, CDR2 SYGVKD. As DNA, the CDR3 is TGTGCCATCAGCTCCGGGGGGGACTATGGCTACACCTTC. Translating it yields CAISSGGDYGYTF.

The chain links TRBV2 to TRBJ2-2; 7 positions match TRBD1. CDR3 length equals 14 residues. Germline CDR1 and CDR2: SNHLY and FYNNEI. V gave up 7 bases and J gave up 1 base; unmatched junction bases: 3. The CDR3 nucleotides read TGTGCCAGCACGAGGACAGGGAACACCGGGGAGCTGTTTTTT. Amino acids: CASTRTGNTGELFF.

The chain has TRBV7-2 and TRBJ2-5; 9 nucleotides line up with TRBD1. CDR3 length: 16 residues. V shed 3 bases, J shed 2 bases, and the junction held 7 bases outside the gene matches. Per germline, CDR1 SGHTA and CDR2 FQGNSA. The CDR3 sequence is CASSLSRDRVQETQYF. DNA for the CDR3: TGTGCCAGCAGCTTGAGCCGGGACAGGGTTCAAGAGACCCAGTACTTC.

The gene calls are TRBV13 and TRBJ1-1, with 7 bases lining up with TRBD1. CDR1 and CDR2 (germline): PRHDT, FYEKMQ (reference sequence). With V trimmed by 1 base and J by 6 bases, 14 bases remained unmatched. This CDR3 spans 17 amino acids. CDR3 loop: CASSLASKDRRAAEAFF. As DNA, the CDR3 is TGTGCCAGCAGCTTAGCATCCAAGGACAGGAGGGCCGCTGAAGCTTTCTTT.

The chain links TRBV6-1 to TRBJ1-2, with 8 bases aligning to TRBD1. The J segment lost 6 bases and the V segment lost 6 bases, leaving 0 bases of the junction unmatched. The CDR3 runs to 11 residues. Germline V gives CDR1 MNHNS, CDR2 SASEGT. This CDR3 reads CASRDRDGYTF. CDR3 bases: TGTGCCAGCAGGGACAGGGATGGCTACACCTTC.

V usage is TRBV7-8 and J usage is TRBJ1-1; no firm D call. The CDR3 is made up of 13 amino acids. Looked up from germline, CDR1 is SGHVS and CDR2 is FQNEAQ. Trimming left V 1 base short and J 1 base short, with 4 bases between. CDR3 loop: CASSLGQNTEAFF. The CDR3 bases are TGTGCCAGCAGCTTAGGGCAGAACACTGAAGCTTTCTTT.

CDR3 nucleotides: TGTGCCAGCAGCGCAGCTAGCGAGTACAATGAGCAGTTCTTC. This translates into CASSAASEYNEQFF. This chain uses TRBV14 with TRBJ2-1; perhaps TRBD2 as D (6 bases). Germline assignment: CDR1 SGHDN and CDR2 FVKESK. Trimming removed 5 bases from V and 4 bases from J, with 12 bases in between. CDR3 length: 14 residues.

This chain connects TRBV2 to TRBJ2-5; 10 bases map to TRBD2. This CDR3 is 14 amino acids long. The trim removed 7 bases at V and 7 bases at J, leaving 9 bases unmatched. CDR1 is SNHLY and CDR2 is FYNNEI in the germline V gene. The CDR3 DNA follows: TGTGCCAGCACCTTAGCGGGAGGTGGTGTGACCCAGTACTTC. It specifies CASTLAGGGVTQYF.

V usage is TRBV18 and J usage is TRBJ1-1, with D possibly TRBD1 on 6 matching bases. The germline V and J ends were trimmed by 6 bases and 3 bases, with 11 bases remaining between them. The germline CDR1 and CDR2 sequences are KGHSH and LQKENI. This CDR3 region has 13 residues. The CDR3 coding sequence is TGTGCCAGCTCGAGGGGGTCGGACACTGAAGCTTTCTTT. Protein product: CASSRGSDTEAFF.

The V gene is TRBV6-5, the J gene TRBJ1-2; D uncertain. Germline V lookup: CDR1 MNHEY, CDR2 SVGAGI. Trimming took 0 bases from V and 3 from J, leaving 8 bases between them. The CDR3 covers 14 residues. CDR3 in DNA: TGTGCCAGCAGTTACTCGGTTCAGGACTATGGCTACACCTTC. This encodes CASSYSVQDYGYTF.

The chain joins TRBV10-3 to TRBJ1-2; 10 nucleotides agree with TRBD1. The trim removed 3 bases at V and 4 bases at J, leaving 14 bases unmatched. Germline loops: CDR1 ENHRY, CDR2 SYGVKD. The CDR3 is made up of 18 amino acids. The CDR3: CAISDHGGDRGIIYGYTF. CDR3 nucleotides: TGTGCCATCAGTGACCACGGGGGGGACAGGGGTATTATCTATGGCTACACCTTC.

The count of this clone is one. The chain is built from TRBV7-2 and TRBJ1-6; maybe TRBD1 (5 bases). CDR1 and CDR2 (germline): SGHTA, FQGNSA. The CDR3 runs 15 residues. V lost 5 bases and J 7 bases, leaving 15 bases between the germline ends. CDR3 amino acids: CASSRSRDPNSPLHF. CDR3 DNA sequence: TGTGCCAGCAGCCGCTCCAGGGATCCAAATTCACCCCTCCACTTT. The whole variable domain, filled in from reference TRBV7-2 and TRBJ1-6, reads GAGVSQSPSNKVTEKGKDVELRCDPISGHTALYWYRQSLGQGLEFLIYFQGNSAPDKSGLPSDRFSAERTGGSVSTLTIQRTQQEDSAVYLCASSRSRDPNSPLHFGNGTRLTVT.

V is TRBV5-6 and J is TRBJ2-3; no firm D call. Germline V CDR1 and CDR2: SGHDT, YYEEEE. This CDR3 contains 12 residues. V shed 0 bases and J shed 4 bases, with 3 bases lying between them. The DNA for the CDR3 is TGTGCCAGCAGCTTGGCCGCAGATACGCAGTATTTT. Its translation: CASSLAADTQYF.

This chain links TRBV6-1 with TRBJ2-7, with TRBD1 matching over 7 bases. J was trimmed by 3 bases and V by 4 bases; bases with no gene match: 12. The CDR3 extends over 16 amino acids. Germline loops: CDR1 MNHNS, CDR2 SASEGT. CDR3 residues: CASSGLYPGQNYEQYF. The CDR3, as DNA: TGTGCCAGCAGTGGCCTTTACCCGGGACAGAACTACGAGCAGTACTTC.

This chain uses TRBV16 with TRBJ1-4; D might be TRBD1 (6 bases). Germline V gene data show CDR1 as KGHSY and CDR2 as FQNENV. This CDR3 spans 15 amino acids. Trimming took 1 base from V and 6 from J, leaving 12 bases between them. The CDR3 bases are TGTGCCAGCAGCCAATTGGGGGGGCGCGATGAAAAACTGTTTTTT. This codes for CASSQLGGRDEKLFF.

The genes are TRBV4-2 and TRBJ2-3; D is possibly TRBD2 (6 bases). Trimming removed 0 bases at V and 6 bases at J, with 19 bases between. The CDR3 is made up of 17 amino acids. Germline values: CDR1 LGHNA, CDR2 YNFKEQ. CDR3 DNA: TGTGCCAGCAGCCAAGAAGCAGGAGGGTCCGCCTCGGATACGCAGTATTTT. Translating gives CASSQEAGGSASDTQYF.

This chain connects TRBV2 to TRBJ2-7; 7 bases are shared with TRBD1. This CDR3 contains 14 residues. Germline V gene sequence: CDR1 SNHLY, CDR2 FYNNEI. The V and J ends lost 8 bases and 0 bases, in that order; junction bases with no gene match: 7. In DNA, the CDR3 is TGTGCCAGCCACCGGGACAGCGTCTCCTACGAGCAGTACTTC. Its protein product is CASHRDSVSYEQYF. Complete variable domain (other parts from reference TRBV2 and TRBJ2-7): EPEVTQTPSHQVTQMGQEVILRCVPISNHLYFYWYRQILGQKVEFLVSFYNNEISEKSEIFDDQFSVERPDGSNFTLKIRSTKLEDSAMYFCASHRDSVSYEQYFGPGTRLTVT.

The rearrangement links TRBV29-1 to TRBJ2-2; 7 nucleotides align to TRBD1. CDR1 is SQVTM and CDR2 is ANQGSEA in the germline V gene. The CDR3 has 14 amino acids. J lost 4 bases, V lost 4 bases, and 6 bases had no gene match. CDR3 DNA: TGCAGCGTTGTGTCACAGGGGCCCACCGGGGAGCTGTTTTTT. Amino acids: CSVVSQGPTGELFF.

This sequence joins TRBV28 and TRBJ1-1; 7 nucleotides agree with TRBD1. Germline loops: CDR1 MDHEN, CDR2 SYDVKM. The CDR3 contains 15 residues. The ends lost 2 bases at V and 0 bases at J; junction bases unmatched: 3. The CDR3 region has the DNA TGTGCCAGCAGTTTAGGAGGGACAGTGAACACTGAAGCTTTCTTT. Its translation is CASSLGGTVNTEAFF. The complete variable domain, with remaining parts taken from reference TRBV28 and TRBJ1-1, reads DVKVTQSSRYLVKRTGEKVFLECVQDMDHENMFWYRQDPGLGLRLIYFSYDVKMKEKGDIPEGYSVSREKKERFSLILESASTNQTSMYLCASSLGGTVNTEAFFGQGTRLTVV.

The CDR3 here is CASSPPAGHSQPQHF. The CDR3 region has the DNA TGTGCCAGCTCACCACCGGCTGGACATTCCCAGCCCCAGCATTTT. The chain employs TRBV18 and TRBJ1-5, with D tentatively TRBD1 (5 bases). CDR3 size: 15 residues. Germline assignment: CDR1 KGHSH and CDR2 LQKENI. The germline V and J ends were trimmed by 0 bases and 7 bases, with 13 bases remaining between them.

This clone was observed once. The V call is TRBV21-1, the J call TRBJ2-7; no check of the table's D call, TRBD2, against the DNA was made. TRBV21-1 is reported as a pseudogene. CDR3 length: 14 amino acids. CDR3 nucleotides: TGTGCCCCCATGTGGGCTAGCGGGATGTACGAGCAGTACTTC. The encoded protein is CAPMWASGMYEQYF.

J is TRBJ1-5 and V is TRBV4-1, with no clear D. Looked up from germline, CDR1 is MGHRA and CDR2 is YSYEKL. Trimming cost V 2 bases and J 6 bases, with 17 bases left between them. The CDR3 extends over 16 amino acids. This CDR3 is CASSQTEGFDTQPQHF. The CDR3 DNA reads TGCGCCAGCAGCCAAACGGAGGGATTCGACACTCAGCCCCAGCATTTT.